The entry below describes one T cell receptor beta chain. Its antigen remains unknown. This sample stems from a study of T cell responses to AZD1222 COVID-19 vaccine. About the study: Pooling covered second doses at about 4 or about 12 weeks. Study outcomes and limitations: No day 14 peak samples; only post-peak repertoires were characterized. Baseline seropositivity occurred in only a handful of AZD1222 recipients. Spike-specific TCR breadth and depth grew following two AZD1222 doses.

The repertoire was sequenced with immunoSEQ multiplex PCR; TCRdb's copy has only in-frame clones and lacks some. The repertoire holds about 140,000 clones, with around 90% as singletons. Germline V gene lookup returns CDR1 MGHDK and CDR2 SYGVNS. Trimming cost V 3 bases and J 1 base; bases outside gene matches: 1. The CDR3 sequence is 14 residues long. J is TRBJ2-3 and V is TRBV25-1, with 7 bases fitting TRBD1. The sequencing here drew on peripheral blood, taken on day 0 of AZD1222 vaccination. The clonotype comes from an adult in good health. CDR3 protein: CASSDTGGTDTQYF. The CDR3 DNA reads as TGTGCCAGCAGTGACACAGGGGGCACAGATACGCAGTATTTT.